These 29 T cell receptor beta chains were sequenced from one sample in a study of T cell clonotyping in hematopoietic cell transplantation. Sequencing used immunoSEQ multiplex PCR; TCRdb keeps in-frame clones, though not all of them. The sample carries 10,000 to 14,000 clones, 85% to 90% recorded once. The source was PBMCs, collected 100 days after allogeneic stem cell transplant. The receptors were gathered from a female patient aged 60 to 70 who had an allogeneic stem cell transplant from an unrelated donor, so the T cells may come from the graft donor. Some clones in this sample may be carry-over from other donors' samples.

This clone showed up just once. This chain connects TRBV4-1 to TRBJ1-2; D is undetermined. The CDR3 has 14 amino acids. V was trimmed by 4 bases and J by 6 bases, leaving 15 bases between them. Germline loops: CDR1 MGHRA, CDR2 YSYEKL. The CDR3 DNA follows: TGCGCCAGCAGCCGGACGGCGCCCGACGATGGCTACACCTTC. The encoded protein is CASSRTAPDDGYTF.

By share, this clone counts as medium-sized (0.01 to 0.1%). The CDR3 reads CASSGTSGRRALSYEQYF. The CDR3 nucleotides are TGTGCCAGCAGTGGGACTAGCGGGAGACGAGCCCTCTCCTACGAGCAGTACTTC. The chain recombines TRBV6-1 with TRBJ2-7; 13 positions match TRBD2. The CDR3 length is 18 residues. Germline V gene data show CDR1 as MNHNS and CDR2 as SASEGT. The V segment lost 4 bases and the J segment 0 bases; nucleotides outside the gene matches: 9.

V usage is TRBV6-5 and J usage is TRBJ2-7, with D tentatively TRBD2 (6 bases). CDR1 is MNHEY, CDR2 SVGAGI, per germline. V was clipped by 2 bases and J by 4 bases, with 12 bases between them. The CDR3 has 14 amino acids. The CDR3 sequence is CASSYGSGGYEQYF. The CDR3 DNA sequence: TGTGCCAGCAGTTACGGGAGCGGAGGGTACGAGCAGTACTTC.

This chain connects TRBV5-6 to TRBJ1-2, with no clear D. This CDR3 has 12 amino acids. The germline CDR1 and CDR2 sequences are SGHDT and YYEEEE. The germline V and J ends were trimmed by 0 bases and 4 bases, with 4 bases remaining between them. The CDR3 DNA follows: TGTGCCAGCAGCTTGGGTCCCTATGGCTACACCTTC. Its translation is CASSLGPYGYTF.

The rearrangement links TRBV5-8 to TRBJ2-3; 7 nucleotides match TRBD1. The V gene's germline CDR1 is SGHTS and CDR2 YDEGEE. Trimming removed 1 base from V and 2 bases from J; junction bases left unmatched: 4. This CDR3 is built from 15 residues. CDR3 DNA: TGTGCCAGCAGCTTGTTACAGGGGCCCACAGATACGCAGTATTTT. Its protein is CASSLLQGPTDTQYF.

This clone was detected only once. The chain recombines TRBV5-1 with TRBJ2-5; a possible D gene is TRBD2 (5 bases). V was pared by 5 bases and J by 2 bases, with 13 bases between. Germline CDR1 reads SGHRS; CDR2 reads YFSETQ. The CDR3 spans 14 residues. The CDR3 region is CASSNLPGQETQYF. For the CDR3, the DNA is TGCGCCAGCAGTAATCTCCCGGGGCAAGAGACCCAGTACTTC.

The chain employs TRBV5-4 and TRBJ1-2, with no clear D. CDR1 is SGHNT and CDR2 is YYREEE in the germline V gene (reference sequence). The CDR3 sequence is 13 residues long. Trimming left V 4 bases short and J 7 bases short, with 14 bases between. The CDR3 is CASSLPRVPGYTF. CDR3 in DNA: TGTGCCAGCAGCCTTCCCAGAGTTCCTGGCTACACCTTC.

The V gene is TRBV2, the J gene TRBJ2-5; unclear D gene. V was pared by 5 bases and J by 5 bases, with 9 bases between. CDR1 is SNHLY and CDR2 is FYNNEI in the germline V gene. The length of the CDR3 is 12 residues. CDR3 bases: TGTGCCAGCAGTCCTAGATCGGAGACCCAGTACTTC. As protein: CASSPRSETQYF.

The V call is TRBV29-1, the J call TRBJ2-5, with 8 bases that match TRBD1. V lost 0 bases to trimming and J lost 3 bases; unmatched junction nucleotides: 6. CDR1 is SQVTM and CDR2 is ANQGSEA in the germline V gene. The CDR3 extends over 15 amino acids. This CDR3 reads CSVEDPGTGEETQYF. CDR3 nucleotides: TGCAGCGTTGAAGATCCCGGGACAGGAGAAGAGACCCAGTACTTC.

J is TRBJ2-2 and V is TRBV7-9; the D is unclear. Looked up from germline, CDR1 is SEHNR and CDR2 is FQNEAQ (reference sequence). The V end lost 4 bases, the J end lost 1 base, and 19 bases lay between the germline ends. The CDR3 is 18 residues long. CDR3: CASSSAKGGQMNTGELFF. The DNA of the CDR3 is TGTGCCAGCAGCTCAGCAAAGGGTGGCCAGATGAACACCGGGGAGCTGTTTTTT.

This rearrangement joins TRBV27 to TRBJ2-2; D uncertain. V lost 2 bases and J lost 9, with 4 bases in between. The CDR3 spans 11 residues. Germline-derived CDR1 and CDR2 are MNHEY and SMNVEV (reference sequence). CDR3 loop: CASSLNRELFF. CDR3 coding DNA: TGTGCCAGCAGTTTAAATCGGGAGCTGTTTTTT.

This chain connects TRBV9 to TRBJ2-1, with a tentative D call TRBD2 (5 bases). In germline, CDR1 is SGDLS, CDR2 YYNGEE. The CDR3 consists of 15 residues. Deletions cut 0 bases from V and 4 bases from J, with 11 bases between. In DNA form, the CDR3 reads TGTGCCAGCAGCGTAGGAGGTGGCGGGTACAATGAGCAGTTCTTC. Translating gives CASSVGGGGYNEQFF.

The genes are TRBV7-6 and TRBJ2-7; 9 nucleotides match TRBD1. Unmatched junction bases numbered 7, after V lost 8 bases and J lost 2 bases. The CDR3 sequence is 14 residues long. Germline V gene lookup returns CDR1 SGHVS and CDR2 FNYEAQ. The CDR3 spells CASGLGQGTYEQYF. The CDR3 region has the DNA TGTGCCAGCGGGCTGGGACAGGGAACCTACGAGCAGTACTTC.

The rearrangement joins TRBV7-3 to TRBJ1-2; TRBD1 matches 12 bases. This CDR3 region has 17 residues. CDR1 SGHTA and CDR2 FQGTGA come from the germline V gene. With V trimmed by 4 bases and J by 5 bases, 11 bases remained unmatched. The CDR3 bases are TGTGCCAGCAGCTCCTACTCCGGGACAGGGGGCACGTATGGCTACACCTTC. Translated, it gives CASSSYSGTGGTYGYTF.

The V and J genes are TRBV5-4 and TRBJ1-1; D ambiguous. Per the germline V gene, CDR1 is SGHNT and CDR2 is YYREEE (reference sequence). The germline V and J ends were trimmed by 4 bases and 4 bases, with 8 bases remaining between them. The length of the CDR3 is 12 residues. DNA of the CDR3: TGTGCCAGCAGCGAGGGCCCCACTGAAGCTTTCTTT. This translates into CASSEGPTEAFF.

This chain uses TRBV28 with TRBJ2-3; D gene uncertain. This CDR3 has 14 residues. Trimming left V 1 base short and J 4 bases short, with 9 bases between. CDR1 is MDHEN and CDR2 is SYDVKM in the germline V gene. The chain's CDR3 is CASSLLVGADTQYF. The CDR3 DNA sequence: TGTGCCAGCAGTTTATTAGTAGGCGCAGATACGCAGTATTTT.

The CDR3 region has the DNA TGTGCCAGCAGCGTAGAGGGTTGGATAGCGGGAAACACCGGGGAGCTGTTTTTT. Residues: CASSVEGWIAGNTGELFF. V is TRBV9 and J is TRBJ2-2; 8 nucleotides match TRBD2. J was trimmed by 2 bases and V by 0 bases; bases with no gene match: 9. The CDR3 contains 18 residues. Germline-derived CDR1 and CDR2 are SGDLS and YYNGEE. The whole variable domain, remainder taken from reference TRBV9 and TRBJ2-2, is DSGVTQTPKHLITATGQRVTLRCSPRSGDLSVYWYQQSLDQGLQFLIQYYNGEERAKGNILERFSAQQFPDLHSELNLSSLELGDSALYFCASSVEGWIAGNTGELFFGEGSRLTVL.

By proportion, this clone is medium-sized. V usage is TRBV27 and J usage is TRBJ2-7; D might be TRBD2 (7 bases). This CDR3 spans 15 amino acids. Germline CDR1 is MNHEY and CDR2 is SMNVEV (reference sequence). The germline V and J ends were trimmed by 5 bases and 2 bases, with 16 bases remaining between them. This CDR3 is CASSTPGAGAYEQYF. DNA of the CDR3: TGTGCCAGCAGTACGCCGGGGGCGGGGGCCTACGAGCAGTACTTC.

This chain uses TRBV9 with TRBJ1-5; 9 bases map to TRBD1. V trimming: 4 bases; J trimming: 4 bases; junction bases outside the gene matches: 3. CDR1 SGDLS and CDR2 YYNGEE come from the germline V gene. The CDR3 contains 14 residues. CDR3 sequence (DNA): TGTGCCAGCAGCATCGGGACAGGGAATCAGCCCCAGCATTTT. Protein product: CASSIGTGNQPQHF.

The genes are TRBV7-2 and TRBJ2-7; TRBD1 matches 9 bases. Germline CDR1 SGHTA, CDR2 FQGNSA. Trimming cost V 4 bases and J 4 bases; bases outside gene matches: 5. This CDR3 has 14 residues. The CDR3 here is CASSSRTGEYEQYF. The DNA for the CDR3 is TGTGCCAGCAGCTCCAGGACAGGGGAATACGAGCAGTACTTC.

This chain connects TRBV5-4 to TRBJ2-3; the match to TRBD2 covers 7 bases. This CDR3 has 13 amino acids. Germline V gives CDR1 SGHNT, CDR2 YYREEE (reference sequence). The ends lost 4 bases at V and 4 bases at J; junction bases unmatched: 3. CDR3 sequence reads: CASSPRGADTQYF. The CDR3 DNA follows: TGTGCCAGCAGCCCCCGGGGGGCAGATACGCAGTATTTT.

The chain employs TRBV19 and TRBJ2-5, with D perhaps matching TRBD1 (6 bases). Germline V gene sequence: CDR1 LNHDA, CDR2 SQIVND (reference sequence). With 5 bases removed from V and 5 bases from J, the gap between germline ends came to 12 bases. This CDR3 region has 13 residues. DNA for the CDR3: TGTGCCAGTAGTTTAGGGACACTTGAGACCCAGTACTTC. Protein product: CASSLGTLETQYF.

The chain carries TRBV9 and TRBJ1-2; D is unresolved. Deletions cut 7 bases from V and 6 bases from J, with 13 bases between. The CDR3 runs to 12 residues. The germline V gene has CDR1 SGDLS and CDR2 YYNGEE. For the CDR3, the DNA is TGTGCCAGCCTGGGGATAGCCAATGGCTACACCTTC. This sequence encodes CASLGIANGYTF.

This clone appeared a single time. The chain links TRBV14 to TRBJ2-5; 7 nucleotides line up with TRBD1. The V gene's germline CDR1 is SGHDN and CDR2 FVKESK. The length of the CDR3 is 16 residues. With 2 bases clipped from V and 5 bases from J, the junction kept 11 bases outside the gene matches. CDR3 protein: CASSQWTGDFRETQYF. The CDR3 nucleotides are TGTGCCAGCAGCCAATGGACAGGCGACTTCCGGGAGACCCAGTACTTC.

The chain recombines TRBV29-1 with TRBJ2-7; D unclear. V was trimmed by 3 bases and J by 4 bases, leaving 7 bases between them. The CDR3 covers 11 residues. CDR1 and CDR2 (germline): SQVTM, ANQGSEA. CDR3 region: CSVELGYEQYF. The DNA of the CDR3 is TGCAGCGTTGAGTTGGGATACGAGCAGTACTTC.

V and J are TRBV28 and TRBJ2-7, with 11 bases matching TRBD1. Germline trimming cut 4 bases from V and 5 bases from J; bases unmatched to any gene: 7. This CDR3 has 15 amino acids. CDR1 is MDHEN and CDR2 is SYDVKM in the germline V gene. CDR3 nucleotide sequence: TGTGCCAGCAGTTGGCCCGGACAGGGGGCAAACGAGCAGTACTTC. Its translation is CASSWPGQGANEQYF.

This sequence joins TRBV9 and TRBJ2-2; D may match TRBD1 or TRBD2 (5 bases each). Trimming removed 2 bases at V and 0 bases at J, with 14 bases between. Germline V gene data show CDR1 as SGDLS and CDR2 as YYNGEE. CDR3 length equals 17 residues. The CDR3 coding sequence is TGTGCCAGCAGCGTCCCCTTCGGGACGGCGAACACCGGGGAGCTGTTTTTT. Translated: CASSVPFGTANTGELFF.

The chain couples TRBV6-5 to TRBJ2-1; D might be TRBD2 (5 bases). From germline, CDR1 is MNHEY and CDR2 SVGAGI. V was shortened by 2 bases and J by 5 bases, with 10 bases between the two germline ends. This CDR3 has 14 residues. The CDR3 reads CASSYTSYNNEQFF. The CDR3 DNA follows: TGTGCCAGCAGTTACACTAGTTACAACAATGAGCAGTTCTTC.

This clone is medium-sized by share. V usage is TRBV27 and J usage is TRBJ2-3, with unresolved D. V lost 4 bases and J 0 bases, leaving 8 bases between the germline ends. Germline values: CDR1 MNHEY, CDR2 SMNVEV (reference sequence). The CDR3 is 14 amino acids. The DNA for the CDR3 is TGTGCCAGCAGTTGGCAAGCGAGCACAGATACGCAGTATTTT. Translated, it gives CASSWQASTDTQYF.